This T cell receptor beta chain was found in a study of cytomegalovirus exposure and HLA in healthy donors. This CDR3 is built from 15 residues. The V end lost 1 base, the J end lost 1 base, and 10 bases lay between the germline ends. Germline V gene data show CDR1 as SEHNR and CDR2 as FQNEAQ (reference sequence). Researchers ran the PCR with 60 Vbeta and 13 Jbeta primers. The method was immunoSEQ multiplex PCR; TCRdb's version includes in-frame clones alone and lacks a portion of them. The sample records more than 90,000 clones, roughly 74% being singletons. V gene TRBV7-9 combines with J gene TRBJ1-1, with a possible D match to TRBD1 (6 bases). Sequencing was performed on PBMCs. The clonotype comes from a woman in her thirties in good health and CMV-seronegative. CDR3 in DNA: TGTGCCAGCAGCTTAGTGGGGGCAGCGAACACTGAAGCTTTCTTT. It translates to CASSLVGAANTEAFF.